The 11 T cell receptor beta chains given below trace back to one sample, sequenced in a study of T cell clonality in common variable immunodeficiency. The table came from immunoSEQ multiplex PCR; TCRdb's copy has only in-frame clones and leaves some out. This sample carries 75,000 to 85,000 clones and no singletons, and under 1% goes to the top ten. Sequencing input: peripheral blood mononuclear cells. These receptors were taken from a person between 18 and 69 years old in good health.

This clone showed up many times. The CDR3 end lies 3 residues beyond the end of the read and is filled in from the germline J gene. Other DNA sequences in this sample translate to the same CDR3. The V and J genes are TRBV7-2 and TRBJ2-3; D gene uncertain. Germline V lookup: CDR1 SGHTA, CDR2 FQGNSA. This CDR3 region has 12 residues. Between the trimmed V and J ends, which lost 4 bases and 2 bases, there was a span of 4 bases. CDR3 bases read: TGTGCCAGCAGCTCACTCACAGATACG. Its translation is CASSSLTDT. The full CDR3 protein is CASSSLTDTQYF.

This clone was detected ten times or more. With the read ending 3 residues before the CDR3 end, the germline J gene is used to fill in that end. The chain carries TRBV7-2 and TRBJ2-2; D is perhaps TRBD2 (6 bases). Trimming pared 1 base from V and 0 bases from J, leaving 6 bases between. The CDR3 has 15 residues. Germline V gene data show CDR1 as SGHTA and CDR2 as FQGNSA. The DNA read from the CDR3 is TGTGCCAGCAGCTTAGGGGGGGCGAACACCGGGGAG. This encodes CASSLGGANTGE. The whole CDR3 region reads CASSLGGANTGELFF.

This clone has a handful of counts. The sequence runs out 3 residues before the end of the CDR3; the remainder is reconstructed from the germline J gene. V usage is TRBV2 and J usage is TRBJ1-6; TRBD1 might be the D (5 bases). Germline assignment: CDR1 SNHLY and CDR2 FYNNEI. The CDR3 runs to 14 residues. V lost 9 bases and J 2 bases, leaving 11 bases between the germline ends. The CDR3 sequence is CARARGAYNSPLHF. The part of the CDR3 DNA that was read is TGTGCCAGGGCTAGGGGCGCCTATAATTCACCC.

Many counts were recorded for this clone. Read sequence stops 3 residues before the CDR3 end, and the germline J gene provides the missing end. The chain combines TRBV7-3 with TRBJ2-2; maybe TRBD2 (5 bases). The V and J ends lost 0 bases and 7 bases respectively, with 12 bases between them. CDR1 is SGHTA and CDR2 is FQGTGA in the germline V gene. The CDR3 is 15 residues long. CDR3 bases read: TGTGCCAGCAGCTTAACACTAGGATGGGGCGGGGAG. The encoded protein is CASSLTLGWGGE. The CDR3, in full, reads CASSLTLGWGGELFF.

This clone was seen repeatedly, ten times or more. The DNA ends 3 residues before the CDR3 does, and the rest of the CDR3 is filled in from the germline J gene. J is TRBJ2-5 and V is TRBV24-1; the match to TRBD2 covers 10 bases. Germline V lookup: CDR1 KGHDR, CDR2 SFDVKD. Trimming took 0 bases from V and 4 from J; bases not matched to a gene: 7. The CDR3 spans 17 residues. The CDR3 region is CATSDLALAGNGETQYF. The part of the CDR3 DNA that was read is TGTGCCACCAGTGATTTGGCACTAGCGGGAAACGGAGAGACC.

This clone was counted ten times or more. The DNA ends 3 residues before the CDR3 does, and the rest of the CDR3 is filled in from the germline J gene. The chain has TRBV20-1 and TRBJ1-5, with 12 bases aligning to TRBD1. V shed 6 bases, J shed 2 bases, and the junction held 8 bases outside the gene matches. Germline V gene data show CDR1 as DFQATT and CDR2 as SNEGSKA (reference sequence). The CDR3 has 16 amino acids. The CDR3 region is CSAHGTGGDGNQPQHF. The CDR3 DNA, read in part, is TGCAGTGCGCACGGGACAGGGGGCGATGGCAATCAGCCC.

The sample holds many counts of this clone. The CDR3 end lies 3 residues beyond the end of the read and is filled in from the germline J gene. The chain carries TRBV19 and TRBJ2-4; 7 bases are shared with TRBD1. The CDR3 is 15 residues long. V was pared by 5 bases and J by 0 bases, with 4 bases of the junction left unmatched. Germline CDR1 LNHDA, CDR2 SQIVND (reference sequence). The CDR3 DNA, read in part, is TGTGCCAGTAGTGGACAGGATCTAGCCAAAAACATT. Amino acid sequence: CASSGQDLAKNI. In full, the CDR3 reads CASSGQDLAKNIQYF.

This clone has ten or more counts. The read ends 3 residues before the CDR3 terminus; that terminus is restored from the germline J gene. V and J are TRBV6-2 or TRBV6-3 and TRBJ2-5; 15 bases are a match to TRBD2. With 5 bases clipped from V and 4 bases from J, the junction kept 8 bases outside the gene matches. CDR1 MNHEY and CDR2 SVGEGT come from the germline V gene. This CDR3 region has 17 residues. CDR3 DNA, as far as it was read: TGTGCCAGCAGTCCGAGGACTAGCGGGAGGGTCCGAGAGACC. This translates into CASSPRTSGRVRET. The whole CDR3 sequence reads CASSPRTSGRVRETQYF.

This clone was found many times. The missing CDR3 end, 3 residues past where the read stops, is filled in from the germline J gene. The chain combines TRBV4-1 with TRBJ2-2; 8 nucleotides match TRBD2. CDR1 is MGHRA, CDR2 YSYEKL, per germline. Unmatched junction bases numbered 3, after V lost 4 bases and J lost 2 bases. CDR3 length: 15 residues. CDR3 protein: CASSLSGGNTGELFF. CDR3 bases read: TGCGCCAGCAGCCTGAGCGGGGGAAACACCGGGGAG.

This clone appeared many times. The missing CDR3 end, 3 residues past where the read stops, is filled in from the germline J gene. The chain combines TRBV7-2 with TRBJ2-1, with 8 bases aligning to TRBD2. With V trimmed by 5 bases and J by 7 bases, 10 bases remained unmatched. This CDR3 contains 15 residues. Germline V gene data show CDR1 as SGHTA and CDR2 as FQGNSA. CDR3 sequence reads: CASSDSGRSTNEQFF. The sequenced part of the CDR3 DNA is TGTGCCAGCAGCGACAGCGGGAGAAGTACTAATGAG.

This clone has ten or more counts. The covered CDR3 bases are TGTGCCAGCAGCTTAGCTCAGGGAATCGGTGGC. Residues: CASSLAQGIGG. The full CDR3 sequence reads CASSLAQGIGGYTF. The genes are TRBV7-2 and TRBJ1-2, with D possibly matching TRBD1 (5 bases). Read sequence stops 3 residues before the CDR3 end, and the germline J gene provides the missing end. V dropped 0 bases and J dropped 7 bases, with 12 bases sitting between them. Germline-derived CDR1 and CDR2 are SGHTA and FQGNSA. CDR3 length: 14 residues.